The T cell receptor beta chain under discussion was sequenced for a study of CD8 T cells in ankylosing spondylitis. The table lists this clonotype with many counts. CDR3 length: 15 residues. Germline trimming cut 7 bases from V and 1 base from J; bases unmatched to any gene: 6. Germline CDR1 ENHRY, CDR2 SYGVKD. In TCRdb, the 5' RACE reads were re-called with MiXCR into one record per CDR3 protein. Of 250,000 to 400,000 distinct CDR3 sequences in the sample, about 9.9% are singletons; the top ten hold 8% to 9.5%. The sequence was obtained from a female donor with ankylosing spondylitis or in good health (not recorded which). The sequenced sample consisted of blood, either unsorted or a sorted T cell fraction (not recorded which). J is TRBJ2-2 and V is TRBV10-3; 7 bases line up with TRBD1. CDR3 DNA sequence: TGTGCCATCAAACCGGGACAGATGAACACCGGGGAGCTGTTTTTT. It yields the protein CAIKPGQMNTGELFF.